This TCR beta chain was retrieved from a study of CD8 T cells in Susac syndrome. Study at large: At the time of blood draw, patients with Susac syndrome were therapy-naive, receiving corticosteroids, or receiving intravenous immunoglobulin alone.

Random hexamers were used to reverse transcribe the RNA input (roughly 0.5 to 1 ug). TCRdb reprocessed the immunoSEQ multiplex PCR reads with MiXCR, giving one entry per CDR3 protein. This sample has under 70,000 distinct CDR3 sequences, with 85% to 95% found just once. Germline values: CDR1 SQVTM, CDR2 ANQGSEA. Germline trimming cut 8 bases from V and 6 bases from J; bases unmatched to any gene: 5. This CDR3 has 11 amino acids. Regarding this clonotype: No antigen is known for it.

From blood CD8+ and CD4+ T cells, the TCR beta chain was sequenced. Findings and caveats of the study: There were 15 to 20 Susac-specific public clones in total CD8+ repertoires and roughly 5 in CD8+ TEMRA repertoires. The study recognized that the number of individuals in its TCR sequencing and HLA analysis was relatively small.

This chain links TRBV29-1 with TRBJ1-2, with TRBD1 identical over 8 bases. This receptor was taken from a human donor with Susac syndrome. The sample taken for sequencing was CD8+ T cells from PBMCs. CDR3 DNA: TGCAGCACAGACAGGGGACATGGCTACACCTTC. Translation gives CSTDRGHGYTF.